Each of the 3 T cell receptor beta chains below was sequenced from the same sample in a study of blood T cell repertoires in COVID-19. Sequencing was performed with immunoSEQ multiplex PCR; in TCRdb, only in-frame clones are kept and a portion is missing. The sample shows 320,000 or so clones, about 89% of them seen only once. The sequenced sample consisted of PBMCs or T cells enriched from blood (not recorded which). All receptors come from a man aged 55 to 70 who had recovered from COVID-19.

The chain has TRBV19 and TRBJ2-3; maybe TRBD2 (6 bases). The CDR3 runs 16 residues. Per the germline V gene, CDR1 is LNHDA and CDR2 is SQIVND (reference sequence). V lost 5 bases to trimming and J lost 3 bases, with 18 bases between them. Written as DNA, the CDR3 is TGTGCCAGTAGTCCCCGACGGGGACTGGTAACAGATACGCAGTATTTT. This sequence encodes CASSPRRGLVTDTQYF.

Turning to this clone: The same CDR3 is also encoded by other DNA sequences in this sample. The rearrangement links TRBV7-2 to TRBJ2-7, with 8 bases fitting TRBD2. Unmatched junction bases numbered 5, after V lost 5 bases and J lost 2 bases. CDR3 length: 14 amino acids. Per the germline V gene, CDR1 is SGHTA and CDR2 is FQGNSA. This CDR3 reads CASSILAGTYEQYF. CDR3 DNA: TGTGCCAGCAGCATCCTAGCGGGCACCTACGAGCAGTACTTC.

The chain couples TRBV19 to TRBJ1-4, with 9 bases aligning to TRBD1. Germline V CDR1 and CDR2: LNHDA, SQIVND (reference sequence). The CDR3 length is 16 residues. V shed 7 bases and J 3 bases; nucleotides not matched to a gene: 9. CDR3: CASMPTGQGSNEKLFF. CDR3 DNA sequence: TGTGCCAGTATGCCCACTGGACAGGGGTCTAATGAAAAACTGTTTTTT.